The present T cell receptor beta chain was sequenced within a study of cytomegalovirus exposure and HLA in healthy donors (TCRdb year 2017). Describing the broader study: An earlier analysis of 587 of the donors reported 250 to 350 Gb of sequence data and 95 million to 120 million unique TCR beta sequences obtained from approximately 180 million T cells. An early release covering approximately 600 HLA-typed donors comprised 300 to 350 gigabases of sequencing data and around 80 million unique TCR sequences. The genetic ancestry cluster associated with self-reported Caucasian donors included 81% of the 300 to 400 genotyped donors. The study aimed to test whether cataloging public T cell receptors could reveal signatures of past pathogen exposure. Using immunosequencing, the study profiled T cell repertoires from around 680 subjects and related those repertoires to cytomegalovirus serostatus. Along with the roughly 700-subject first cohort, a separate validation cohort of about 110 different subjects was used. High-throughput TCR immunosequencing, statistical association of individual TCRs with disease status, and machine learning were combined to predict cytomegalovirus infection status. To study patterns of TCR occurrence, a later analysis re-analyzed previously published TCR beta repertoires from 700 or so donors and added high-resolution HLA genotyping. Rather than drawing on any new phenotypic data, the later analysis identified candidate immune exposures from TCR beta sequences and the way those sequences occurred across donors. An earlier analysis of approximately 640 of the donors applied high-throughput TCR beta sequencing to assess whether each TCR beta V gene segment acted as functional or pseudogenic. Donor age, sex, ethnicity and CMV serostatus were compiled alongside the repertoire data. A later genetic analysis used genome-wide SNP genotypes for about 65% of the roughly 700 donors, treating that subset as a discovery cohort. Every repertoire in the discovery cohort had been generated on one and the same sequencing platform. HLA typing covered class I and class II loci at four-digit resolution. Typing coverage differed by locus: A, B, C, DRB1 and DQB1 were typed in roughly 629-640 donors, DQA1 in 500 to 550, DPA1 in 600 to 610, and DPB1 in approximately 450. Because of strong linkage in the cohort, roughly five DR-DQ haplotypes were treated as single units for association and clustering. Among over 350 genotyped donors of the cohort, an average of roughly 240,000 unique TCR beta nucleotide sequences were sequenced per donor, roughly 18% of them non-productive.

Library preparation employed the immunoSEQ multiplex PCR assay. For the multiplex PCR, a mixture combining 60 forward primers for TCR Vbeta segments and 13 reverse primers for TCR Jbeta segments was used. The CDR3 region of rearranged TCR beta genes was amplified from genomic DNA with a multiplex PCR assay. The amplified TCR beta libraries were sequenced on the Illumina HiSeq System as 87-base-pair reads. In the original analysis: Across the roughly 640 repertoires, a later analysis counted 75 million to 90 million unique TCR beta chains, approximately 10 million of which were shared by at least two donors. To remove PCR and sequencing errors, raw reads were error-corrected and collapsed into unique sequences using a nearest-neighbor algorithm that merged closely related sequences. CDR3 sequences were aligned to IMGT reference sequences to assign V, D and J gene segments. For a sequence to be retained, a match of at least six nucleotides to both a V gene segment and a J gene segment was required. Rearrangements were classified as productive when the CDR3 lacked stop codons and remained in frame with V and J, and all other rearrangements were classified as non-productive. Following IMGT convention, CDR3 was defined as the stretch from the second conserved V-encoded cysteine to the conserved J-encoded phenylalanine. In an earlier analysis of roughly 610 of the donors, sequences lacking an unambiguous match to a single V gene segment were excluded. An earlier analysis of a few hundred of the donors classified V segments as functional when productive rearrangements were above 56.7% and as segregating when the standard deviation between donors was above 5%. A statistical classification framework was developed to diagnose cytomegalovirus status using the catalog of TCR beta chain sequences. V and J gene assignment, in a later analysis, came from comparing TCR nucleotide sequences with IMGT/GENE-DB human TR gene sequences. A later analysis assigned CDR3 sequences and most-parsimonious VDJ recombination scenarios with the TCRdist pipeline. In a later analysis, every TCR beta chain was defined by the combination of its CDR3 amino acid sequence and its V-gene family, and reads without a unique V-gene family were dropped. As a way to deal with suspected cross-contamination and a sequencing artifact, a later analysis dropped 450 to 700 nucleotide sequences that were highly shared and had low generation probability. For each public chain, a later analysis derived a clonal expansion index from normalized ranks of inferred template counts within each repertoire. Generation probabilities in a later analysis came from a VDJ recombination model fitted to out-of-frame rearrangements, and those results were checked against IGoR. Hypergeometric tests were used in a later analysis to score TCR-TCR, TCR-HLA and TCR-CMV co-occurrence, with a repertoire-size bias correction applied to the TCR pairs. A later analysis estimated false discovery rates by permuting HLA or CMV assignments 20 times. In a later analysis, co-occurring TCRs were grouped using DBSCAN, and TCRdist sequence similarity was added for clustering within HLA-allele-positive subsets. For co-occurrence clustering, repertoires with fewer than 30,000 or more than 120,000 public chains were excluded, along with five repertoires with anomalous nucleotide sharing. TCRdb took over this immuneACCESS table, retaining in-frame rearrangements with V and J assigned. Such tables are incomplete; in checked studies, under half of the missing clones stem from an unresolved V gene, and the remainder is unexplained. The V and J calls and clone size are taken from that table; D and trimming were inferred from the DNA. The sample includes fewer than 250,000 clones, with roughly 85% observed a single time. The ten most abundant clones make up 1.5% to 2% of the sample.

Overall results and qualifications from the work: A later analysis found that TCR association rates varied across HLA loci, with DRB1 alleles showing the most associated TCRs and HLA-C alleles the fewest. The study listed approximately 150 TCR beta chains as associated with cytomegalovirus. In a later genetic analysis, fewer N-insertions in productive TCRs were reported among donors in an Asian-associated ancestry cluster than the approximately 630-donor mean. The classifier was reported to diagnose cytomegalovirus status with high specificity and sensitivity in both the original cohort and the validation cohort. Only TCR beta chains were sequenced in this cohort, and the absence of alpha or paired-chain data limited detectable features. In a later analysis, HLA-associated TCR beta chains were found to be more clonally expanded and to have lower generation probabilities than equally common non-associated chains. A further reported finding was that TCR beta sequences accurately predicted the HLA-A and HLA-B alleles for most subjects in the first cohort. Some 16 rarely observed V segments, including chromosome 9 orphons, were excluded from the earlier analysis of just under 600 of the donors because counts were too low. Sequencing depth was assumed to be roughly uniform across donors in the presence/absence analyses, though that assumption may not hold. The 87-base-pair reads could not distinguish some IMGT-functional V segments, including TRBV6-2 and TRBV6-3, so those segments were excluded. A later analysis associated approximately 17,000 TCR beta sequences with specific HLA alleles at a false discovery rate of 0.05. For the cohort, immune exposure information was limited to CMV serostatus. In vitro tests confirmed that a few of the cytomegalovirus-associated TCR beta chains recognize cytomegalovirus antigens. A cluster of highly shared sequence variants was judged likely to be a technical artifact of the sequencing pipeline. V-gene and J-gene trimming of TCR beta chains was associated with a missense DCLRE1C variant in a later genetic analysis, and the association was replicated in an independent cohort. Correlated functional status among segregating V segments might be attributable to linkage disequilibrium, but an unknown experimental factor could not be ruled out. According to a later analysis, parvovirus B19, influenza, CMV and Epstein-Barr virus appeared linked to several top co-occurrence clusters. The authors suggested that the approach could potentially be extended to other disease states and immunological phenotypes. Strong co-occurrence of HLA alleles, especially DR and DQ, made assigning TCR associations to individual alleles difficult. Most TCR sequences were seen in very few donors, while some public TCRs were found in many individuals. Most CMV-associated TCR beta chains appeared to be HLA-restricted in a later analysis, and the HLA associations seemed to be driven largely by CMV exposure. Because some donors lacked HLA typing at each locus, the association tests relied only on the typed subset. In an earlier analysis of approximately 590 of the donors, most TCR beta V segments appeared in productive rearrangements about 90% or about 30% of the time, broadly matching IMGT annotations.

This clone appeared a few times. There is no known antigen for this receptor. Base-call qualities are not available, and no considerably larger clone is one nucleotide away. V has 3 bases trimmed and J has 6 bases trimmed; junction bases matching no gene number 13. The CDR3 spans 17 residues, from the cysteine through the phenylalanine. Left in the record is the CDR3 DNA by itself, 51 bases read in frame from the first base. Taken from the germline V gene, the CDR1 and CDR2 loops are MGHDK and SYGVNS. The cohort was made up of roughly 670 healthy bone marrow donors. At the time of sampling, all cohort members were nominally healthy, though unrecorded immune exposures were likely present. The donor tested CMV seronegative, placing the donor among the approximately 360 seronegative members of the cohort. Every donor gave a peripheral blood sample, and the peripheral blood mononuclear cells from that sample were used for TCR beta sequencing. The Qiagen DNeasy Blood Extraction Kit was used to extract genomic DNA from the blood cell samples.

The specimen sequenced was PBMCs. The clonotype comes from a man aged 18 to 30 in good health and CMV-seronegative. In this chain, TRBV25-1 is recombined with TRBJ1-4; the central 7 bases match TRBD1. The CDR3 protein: CASSDMRGPGGHEKLFF. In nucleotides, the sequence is TGTGCCAGCAGTGATATGAGGGGGCCAGGGGGTCATGAAAAACTGTTTTTT.